Following are 9 T cell receptor beta chains from one sample sequenced in a study of CD8+ T cells in alopecia areata. Treatment given: oral pan-JAK inhibitor, 5-10 mg twice daily. Once RNA had been extracted, it was reverse transcribed into cDNA to act as the sequencing template. The data were produced by immunoSEQ multiplex PCR, yet TCRdb's version contains in-frame clones alone and is incomplete. The table includes roughly 200,000 clones, around two fifths detected once. The starting material was CD4+ T cells sorted from blood, obtained at approximately week 31, from a patient treated with tofacitinib. These receptors were taken from a human donor with alopecia areata.

In this sample, this clone turned up a few times. The chain carries TRBV4-1 and TRBJ2-6; D is unresolved. The CDR3 runs 16 residues. V lost 6 bases and J lost 0, with 12 bases in between. The germline V gene has CDR1 MGHRA and CDR2 YSYEKL. Here the CDR3 DNA reads TGCGCCAGCAGACATCCTCTCATCTCTGGGGCCAACGTCCTGACTTTC. This translates into CASRHPLISGANVLTF.

The V gene is TRBV7-8, the J gene TRBJ1-5; D gene uncertain. The CDR3 is 15 amino acids. V shed 3 bases and J shed 0 bases, with 9 bases lying between them. Germline V gene lookup returns CDR1 SGHVS and CDR2 FQNEAQ. The CDR3 spells CASSFESVSNQPQHF. CDR3 nucleotides: TGTGCCAGCAGCTTCGAATCAGTTAGCAATCAGCCCCAGCATTTT. Full variable domain (outside the CDR3, taken from reference TRBV7-8 and TRBJ1-5): GAGVSQSPRYKVAKRGQDVALRCDPISGHVSLFWYQQALGQGPEFLTYFQNEAQLDKSGLPSDRFFAERPEGSVSTLKIQRTQQEDSAVYLCASSFESVSNQPQHFGDGTRLSIL.

This clone was counted a few times. The chain employs TRBV30 and TRBJ2-1; D possibly corresponds to TRBD2 (5 bases). Deletions cut 4 bases from V and 0 bases from J, with 13 bases between. Germline lookup yields CDR1 GTSNPN and CDR2 SVGIG (reference sequence). The CDR3 sequence is 15 residues long. CDR3 residues: CAWTRAASSYNEQFF. The DNA of the CDR3 is TGTGCCTGGACCAGAGCGGCCAGCTCCTACAATGAGCAGTTCTTC.

The chain joins TRBV6-5 to TRBJ1-1; no firm D call. Germline CDR1 is MNHEY and CDR2 is SVGAGI. V gave up 8 bases and J gave up 7 bases, with 11 bases separating them. There are 11 residues in the CDR3. The CDR3: CASSSSFEAFF. The CDR3 DNA reads as TGTGCCAGCTCTTCCAGTTTTGAAGCTTTCTTT.

DNA for the CDR3: TGTGCCAGCAGCTCACACCAACAGGGTGGGCAGACAGATACGCAGTATTTT. Its translation is CASSSHQQGGQTDTQYF. The rearrangement joins TRBV9 to TRBJ2-3, with D perhaps TRBD1 (6 bases). Trimming pared 4 bases from V and 3 bases from J, leaving 21 bases between. The CDR3 runs to 17 residues. CDR1 and CDR2 from the germline V gene are SGDLS and YYNGEE.

The V and J genes are TRBV14 and TRBJ1-6; D not resolved. Trimming shortened V by 8 bases and J by 0 bases, and 11 bases separated the two germline ends. The CDR3 runs 15 residues. Germline CDR1 SGHDN, CDR2 FVKESK. The CDR3 nucleotides read TGTGCCAGCCGGGCCTTTAGCTCCTATAATTCACCCCTCCACTTT. The encoded protein is CASRAFSSYNSPLHF.

This clone has just a few counts. The V gene is TRBV30, the J gene TRBJ1-1, with TRBD1 matching 7 bases. The CDR3 covers 14 residues. V was clipped by 4 bases and J by 6 bases; unmatched bases: 11. Germline V CDR1 and CDR2: GTSNPN, SVGIG (reference sequence). Here the CDR3 DNA reads TGTGCCTGGAAGGGGTCCAGGGGGTTCGCTGAAGCTTTCTTT. Translating it yields CAWKGSRGFAEAFF. Using reference TRBV30 and TRBJ1-1 for the parts outside the CDR3, the full variable domain is SQTIHQWPATLVQPVGSPLSLECTVEGTSNPNLYWYRQAAGRGLQLLFYSVGIGQISSEVPQNLSASRPQDRQFILSSKKLLLSDSGFYLCAWKGSRGFAEAFFGQGTRLTVV.

The chain has TRBV7-3 and TRBJ2-3, with a possible D match to TRBD1 (6 bases). Germline assignment: CDR1 SGHTA and CDR2 FQGTGA. Trimming shortened V by 5 bases and J by 2 bases, and 14 bases separated the two germline ends. CDR3 length equals 15 residues. The CDR3 reads CASSPRQELTDTQYF. The CDR3 DNA reads as TGTGCCAGCAGCCCCAGACAGGAGCTCACAGATACGCAGTATTTT. The whole variable domain, remainder taken from reference TRBV7-3 and TRBJ2-3, is GAGVSQTPSNKVTEKGKYVELRCDPISGHTALYWYRQSLGQGPEFLIYFQGTGAADDSGLPNDRFFAVRPEGSVSTLKIQRTERGDSAVYLCASSPRQELTDTQYFGPGTRLTVL.

The genes are TRBV7-2 and TRBJ1-1; D call uncertain. The germline gives CDR1 SGHTA, CDR2 FQGNSA. The V and J ends lost 6 bases and 1 base respectively, with 12 bases between them. This CDR3 contains 14 residues. CDR3 nucleotides: TGTGCCAGCAGGATAGGTCTGGAGAACACTGAAGCTTTCTTT. It encodes CASRIGLENTEAFF.